The 21 T cell receptor beta chains in this list originate from one sample, sequenced in a study of shared clonotypes between healthy human individuals. Naive CD8 cells were CD45RO-negative, positively selected for CCR7, excluding terminally differentiated effector memory CD45RA+ cells. This table comes from immunoSEQ multiplex PCR, and its TCRdb copy is limited to in-frame clones, with some not included. Seen here are some 1,900,000 clones, roughly 94% observed once, and the top ten hold 1.2%. The sequenced sample consisted of naive CD8+ T cells sorted from blood. The receptors stem from a man aged 18 to 29 in good health.

The rearrangement links TRBV30 to TRBJ1-1; 8 bases match TRBD1. Germline V CDR1 and CDR2: GTSNPN, SVGIG (reference sequence). The V and J ends lost 3 bases and 7 bases, in that order; junction bases with no gene match: 4. The CDR3 is made up of 12 amino acids. CDR3 coding DNA: TGTGCCTGGAGCACAGGGGGTGGTGAAGCTTTCTTT. Protein product: CAWSTGGGEAFF.

The J gene is TRBJ2-7, the V gene TRBV11-2; TRBD1 agrees at 9 bases. The CDR3 sequence is 14 residues long. Germline V gene lookup returns CDR1 SGHAT and CDR2 FQNNGV. The V segment lost 6 bases and the J segment 7 bases; nucleotides outside the gene matches: 10. CDR3 in amino acids: CASSFTGGAYEQYF. The CDR3 region has the DNA TGTGCCAGCAGTTTTACAGGGGGCGCGTATGAGCAGTACTTC.

About this clone: Other nucleotide sequences in the sample specify the same CDR3. This chain joins TRBV4-1 and TRBJ2-7; weak D call: TRBD2 (6 bases). Germline V gives CDR1 MGHRA, CDR2 YSYEKL. There are 14 residues in the CDR3. V lost 1 base, J lost 1 base, and 8 bases lay in between. This CDR3 reads CASSQVGGSYEQYF. In DNA, the CDR3 is TGCGCCAGCAGCCAAGTCGGAGGGTCCTACGAGCAGTACTTC.

The chain links TRBV7-9 to TRBJ2-1, with D maybe TRBD2 (6 bases). The V end lost 4 bases, the J end lost 5 bases, and 15 bases lay between the germline ends. In germline, CDR1 is SEHNR, CDR2 FQNEAQ (reference sequence). CDR3 length: 15 amino acids. This chain's CDR3 is CASSSPGLFDNEQFF. CDR3 DNA: TGTGCCAGCAGCTCACCGGGACTGTTCGACAATGAGCAGTTCTTC.

The chain recombines TRBV4-3 with TRBJ2-5; no definite D call. The CDR3 totals 15 residues. V was pared by 1 base and J by 0 bases, with 9 bases between. Germline V lookup: CDR1 LGHNA, CDR2 YSLEER. CDR3 sequence (DNA): TGCGCCAGCAGCCAAGCCCCAGGCTACCAAGAGACCCAGTACTTC. It specifies CASSQAPGYQETQYF.

The chain uses TRBV7-9 and TRBJ2-2, with D unclear. This CDR3 has 17 amino acids. Trimming pared 0 bases from V and 4 bases from J, leaving 15 bases between. CDR1 and CDR2 (germline): SEHNR, FQNEAQ (reference sequence). This CDR3 reads CASSLALEVSGTGELFF. CDR3 in DNA: TGTGCCAGCAGCTTAGCGCTAGAGGTTTCGGGCACCGGGGAGCTGTTTTTT.

This chain links TRBV28 with TRBJ2-5; 8 nucleotides match TRBD1. The germline gives CDR1 MDHEN, CDR2 SYDVKM. CDR3 length: 15 amino acids. J gave up 5 bases and V 7 bases, and 12 bases lay outside the gene matches. The DNA of the CDR3 is TGTGCCAGCACCTATACATGGACAGGGCGGGAGACCCAGTACTTC. Translation gives CASTYTWTGRETQYF.

For the CDR3, the DNA is TGCGCCAGCAGACTCGAAGAGGTTGGCTACACCTTC. Translating it yields CASRLEEVGYTF. The gene calls are TRBV5-1 and TRBJ1-2; no firm D call. The CDR3 length is 12 residues. The ends were cut back, 5 bases at V and 7 bases at J, with 12 bases in the middle. CDR1 is SGHRS and CDR2 is YFSETQ in the germline V gene.

The CDR3 coding sequence is TGTGCCAGCAGCCCAATGGGCGGTGTGGCTATTGGCTACACCTTC. Translation gives CASSPMGGVAIGYTF. The V and J genes are TRBV9 and TRBJ1-2; D unclear. V gave up 4 bases and J gave up 7 bases, with 20 bases separating them. Looked up from germline, CDR1 is SGDLS and CDR2 is YYNGEE. The CDR3 is 15 amino acids.

J is TRBJ1-1 and V is TRBV7-9; D possibly corresponds to TRBD1 (6 bases). This CDR3 is 14 amino acids long. V dropped 1 base and J dropped 6 bases, with 12 bases sitting between them. The V gene's germline CDR1 is SEHNR and CDR2 FQNEAQ (reference sequence). Here the CDR3 DNA reads TGTGCCAGCAGCTTAGATCAGGGGATCCCTGAAGCTTTCTTT. Its translation is CASSLDQGIPEAFF. The full variable domain, in which reference TRBV7-9 and TRBJ1-1 provide the parts outside the CDR3, is DTGVSQNPRHKITKRGQNVTFRCDPISEHNRLYWYRQTLGQGPEFLTYFQNEAQLEKSRLLSDRFSAERPKGSFSTLEIQRTEQGDSAMYLCASSLDQGIPEAFFGQGTRLTVV.

The chain joins TRBV27 to TRBJ1-1, with a possible D match to TRBD1 (5 bases). This CDR3 region has 12 residues. Germline values: CDR1 MNHEY, CDR2 SMNVEV (reference sequence). Deletions cut 6 bases from V and 8 bases from J, with 13 bases between. CDR3 bases: TGTGCCAGCAGAGGGTCTCACAGGGAAGCTTTCTTT. Translated: CASRGSHREAFF.

On this clone: Within the sample, other DNA sequences also encode this same CDR3. V and J are TRBV30 and TRBJ2-3; the D is unclear. Germline loops: CDR1 GTSNPN, CDR2 SVGIG (reference sequence). Trimming took off 0 bases at V and 1 base at J, with 8 bases between the two ends. The CDR3 covers 14 residues. CDR3 bases: TGTGCCTGGAGTGTAGCTGGGGGCACAGATACGCAGTATTTT. Amino acids: CAWSVAGGTDTQYF.

J is TRBJ2-1 and V is TRBV5-1; 10 bases map to TRBD1. The CDR3 totals 15 residues. The V gene's germline CDR1 is SGHRS and CDR2 YFSETQ. The ends lost 3 bases at V and 5 bases at J; junction bases unmatched: 5. The CDR3, as DNA: TGCGCCAGCAGCTGGTCCGGGACAGGGGACAATGAGCAGTTCTTC. This translates into CASSWSGTGDNEQFF.

The chain has TRBV18 and TRBJ2-3; a weak D match, TRBD2 (5 bases). Trimming stripped 2 bases from V and 4 bases from J, with 7 bases between. Germline values: CDR1 KGHSH, CDR2 LQKENI. CDR3 length: 13 residues. The CDR3 DNA reads TGTGCCAGCTCACCAGGAGGCGCAGATACGCAGTATTTT. The encoded protein is CASSPGGADTQYF. Full variable domain (remainder filled in from reference TRBV18 and TRBJ2-3): NAGVMQNPRHLVRRRGQEARLRCSPMKGHSHVYWYRQLPEEGLKFMVYLQKENIIDESGMPKERFSAEFPKEGPSILRIQQVVRGDSAAYFCASSPGGADTQYFGPGTRLTVL.

The chain carries TRBV7-2 and TRBJ2-3; D may be TRBD2 (6 bases). Trimming took 4 bases from V and 6 from J, leaving 14 bases between them. The CDR3 consists of 14 residues. Germline V gives CDR1 SGHTA, CDR2 FQGNSA. Written as DNA, the CDR3 is TGTGCCAGCAGCTACGAGGACTACAGTGATACGCAGTATTTT. This codes for CASSYEDYSDTQYF.

This clone was picked up one time. The chain links TRBV14 to TRBJ1-2; TRBD1 matches at 10 bases. After removal of 0 bases from V and 4 bases from J, the junction contained 5 bases not matched to a gene. CDR1 SGHDN and CDR2 FVKESK come from the germline V gene. There are 16 residues in the CDR3. The CDR3 sequence is CASSQDRDRGFYGYTF. In DNA, the CDR3 is TGTGCCAGCAGCCAAGATCGGGACAGGGGTTTCTATGGCTACACCTTC.

This sequence joins TRBV5-1 and TRBJ2-7; TRBD2 aligns across 11 bases. The ends lost 1 base at V and 3 bases at J; junction bases unmatched: 3. The CDR3 sequence is 15 residues long. Germline CDR1 is SGHRS and CDR2 is YFSETQ. The CDR3 loop is CASSLTSGGFYEQYF. The DNA for the CDR3 is TGCGCCAGCAGCTTGACTAGCGGGGGCTTCTACGAGCAGTACTTC.

In DNA, the CDR3 is TGTGCCAGCAGTGAATTGACCTCTGGGGCCAACGTCCTGACTTTC. It is translated as CASSELTSGANVLTF. This chain joins TRBV25-1 and TRBJ2-6; D is ambiguous. Germline CDR1 and CDR2: MGHDK and SYGVNS. This CDR3 contains 15 residues. Trimming shortened V by 1 base and J by 0 bases, and 4 bases separated the two germline ends.

The V and J genes are TRBV11-3 and TRBJ2-1; perhaps TRBD2 as D (5 bases). Germline values: CDR1 SGHNT, CDR2 YENEEA. Trimming removed 0 bases at V and 8 bases at J, with 11 bases between. There are 14 residues in the CDR3. DNA for the CDR3: TGTGCCAGCAGCTTAGATCAGAGGGAGTATGAGCAGTTCTTC. It is translated as CASSLDQREYEQFF.

The rearrangement joins TRBV28 to TRBJ2-3, with 9 positions matching TRBD1. Germline CDR1 reads MDHEN; CDR2 reads SYDVKM. The CDR3 is made up of 17 amino acids. V dropped 3 bases and J dropped 8; count of bases not matched to a gene: 15. CDR3 sequence reads: CASSLFTGTGSMGTQYF. For the CDR3, the DNA is TGTGCCAGCAGTTTGTTCACCGGGACAGGGTCGATGGGTACGCAGTATTTT.

The CDR3 coding sequence is TGTGCCAGCAGGCCGATGGGGGCCGAGCAGTACTTC. Its translation: CASRPMGAEQYF. The J gene is TRBJ2-7, the V gene TRBV25-1, with D possibly matching TRBD1 (6 bases). The ends were cut back, 6 bases at V and 6 bases at J, with 12 bases in the middle. The CDR3 length is 12 residues. Germline CDR1 MGHDK, CDR2 SYGVNS.